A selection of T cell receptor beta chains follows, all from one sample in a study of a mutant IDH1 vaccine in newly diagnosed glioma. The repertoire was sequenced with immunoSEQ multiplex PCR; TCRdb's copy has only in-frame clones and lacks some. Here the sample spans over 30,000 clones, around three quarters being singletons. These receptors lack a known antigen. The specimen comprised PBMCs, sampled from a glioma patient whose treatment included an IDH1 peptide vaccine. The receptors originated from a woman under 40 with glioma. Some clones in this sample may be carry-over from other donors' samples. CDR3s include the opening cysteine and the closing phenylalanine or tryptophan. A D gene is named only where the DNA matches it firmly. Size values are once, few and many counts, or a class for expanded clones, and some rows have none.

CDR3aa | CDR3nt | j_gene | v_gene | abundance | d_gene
CASSPEHTQYF | TGTGCCAGCTCACCAGAACATACGCAGTATTTT | TRBJ2-3 | TRBV18 | - | -
CASSYSGGEQFF | TGTGCCAGCAGTTATTCGGGTGGTGAGCAGTTCTTC | TRBJ2-1 | TRBV6-5 | - | -
CASSVTNSGNTIYF | TGTGCCAGCAGTGTGACAAACTCTGGAAACACCATATATTTT | TRBJ1-3 | TRBV27 | - | -
CASSYQGVATEAFF | TGTGCCAGCAGTTACCAGGGGGTGGCCACTGAAGCTTTCTTT | TRBJ1-1 | TRBV6-5 | - | TRBD1
CASSESSPSGGYNEQFF | TGCGCCAGCAGTGAGTCGTCCCCTAGCGGGGGGTACAATGAGCAGTTCTTC | TRBJ2-1 | TRBV10-1 | - | TRBD2
CASTLGGAWLNTGELFF | TGTGCCAGCACCTTAGGAGGGGCCTGGTTGAACACCGGGGAGCTGTTTTTT | TRBJ2-2 | TRBV27 | - | -
CASSPNRGGQVDFKTDTQYF | TGTGCCAGCAGCCCGAACAGGGGAGGGCAAGTGGATTTCAAGACAGATACGCAGTATTTT | TRBJ2-3 | TRBV7-8 | - | -
CASSSGPWGELFF | TGTGCCAGCAGCTCGGGTCCGTGGGGGGAGCTGTTTTTT | TRBJ2-2 | TRBV5-6 | - | -
CASSLTQLAGGNEQFF | TGTGCCAGCAGCTTAACCCAACTAGCGGGAGGCAATGAGCAGTTCTTC | TRBJ2-1 | TRBV7-9 | - | TRBD2
CASSLSTYGYTF | TGTGCCAGCAGCTTATCCACTTATGGCTACACCTTC | TRBJ1-2 | TRBV7-9 | - | -
CASSYGENTGELFF | TGTGCCAGCAGTTACGGAGAGAACACCGGGGAGCTGTTTTTT | TRBJ2-2 | TRBV6-5 | - | -
CAWSGDIYEQYF | TGTGCCTGGAGTGGGGACATTTACGAGCAGTACTTC | TRBJ2-7 | TRBV30 | - | -
CAVRAGFGTEAFF | TGTGCCGTCAGGGCAGGTTTCGGCACTGAAGCTTTCTTT | TRBJ1-1 | TRBV6-6 | few | -
CASSQESQDVFQETQYF | TGTGCCAGCAGCCAAGAATCCCAGGATGTGTTCCAAGAGACCCAGTACTTC | TRBJ2-5 | TRBV14 | - | -
CASSVLREITHETQYF | TGTGCCAGCAGCGTATTACGGGAGATTACCCACGAGACCCAGTACTTC | TRBJ2-5 | TRBV9 | - | -
CAWGQGGGNTIYF | TGTGCCTGGGGACAGGGAGGCGGAAACACCATATATTTT | TRBJ1-3 | TRBV30 | - | TRBD1
CASSQQLTGTRGLGTDTQYF | TGCGCCAGCAGCCAACAGTTAACCGGGACTAGGGGTTTAGGCACAGATACGCAGTATTTT | TRBJ2-3 | TRBV4-1 | - | TRBD2
CASSLAGQQETQYF | TGCGCCAGCAGCTTGGCGGGACAGCAAGAGACCCAGTACTTC | TRBJ2-5 | TRBV5-1 | few | TRBD1
CATPGGRNTEAFF | TGTGCCACGCCGGGGGGTAGAAACACTGAAGCTTTCTTT | TRBJ1-1 | TRBV19 | few | -
CASSYTPGDPEAFF | TGTGCCAGCAGTTACACCCCGGGCGATCCTGAGGCTTTCTTT | TRBJ1-1 | TRBV6-6 | - | -
CASTKQRGMNTEAFF | TGTGCCAGTACCAAACAACGGGGGATGAACACTGAAGCTTTCTTT | TRBJ1-1 | TRBV19 | - | -
CASSPTGREGETQYF | TGTGCCAGCAGCCCTACTGGGCGGGAGGGGGAGACCCAGTACTTC | TRBJ2-5 | TRBV7-9 | - | TRBD2
CASSLEPQPQHF | TGTGCCAGCAGCCTCGAACCTCAGCCCCAGCATTTT | TRBJ1-5 | TRBV5-8 | - | -
CASSASQGFKGYTF | TGTGCCAGCAGCGCGTCACAGGGTTTTAAGGGCTACACCTTC | TRBJ1-2 | TRBV9 | - | -